The clone carrying this TCR beta chain showed up just a few times. The CDR3 totals 17 residues. With 1 base clipped from V and 5 bases from J, the junction kept 12 bases outside the gene matches. Germline assignment: CDR1 SGHTA and CDR2 FQGNSA. The data originate from a study of early T cells in non-severe SARS-CoV-2 infection. MiXCR was run by TCRdb on the 5' RACE reads, yielding one entry per CDR3 protein. Here the sample spans 60,000 to 75,000 distinct CDR3 sequences, approximately 10% being singletons. The V call is TRBV7-2, the J call TRBJ2-5, with 8 bases aligning to TRBD2. The clonotype originates from an adult who was a healthcare worker with PCR-confirmed SARS-CoV-2 infection or an uninfected control (not recorded which). Sequencing was performed on whole blood, taken at baseline. CDR3 loop: CASSLEAGRGGLETQYF. DNA of the CDR3: TGTGCCAGCAGCTTAGAGGCCGGACGGGGGGGCCTTGAGACCCAGTACTTC.